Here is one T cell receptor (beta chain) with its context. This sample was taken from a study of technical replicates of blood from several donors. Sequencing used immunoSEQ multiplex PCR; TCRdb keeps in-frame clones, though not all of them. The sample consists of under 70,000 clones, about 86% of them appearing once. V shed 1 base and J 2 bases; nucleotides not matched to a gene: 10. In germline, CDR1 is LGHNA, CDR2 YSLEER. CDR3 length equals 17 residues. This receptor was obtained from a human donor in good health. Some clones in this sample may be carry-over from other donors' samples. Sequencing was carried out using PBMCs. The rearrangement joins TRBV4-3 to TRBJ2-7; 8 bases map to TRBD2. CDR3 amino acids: CASSQGWGSGTTYEQYF. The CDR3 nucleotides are TGCGCCAGCAGCCAAGGGTGGGGTAGCGGGACCACCTACGAGCAGTACTTC.